This T cell receptor (beta chain) was sequenced in a study of vaccination effects on CD4 cells after COVID-19 (dated by TCRdb to the early 2020s). In terms of the full investigation: Two doses of either the BNT162b2 or the mRNA-1273 mRNA SARS-CoV-2 vaccine were administered to participants. In both COVID-19 convalescent patients and infection-naive vaccine recipients, the study compared SARS-CoV-2 spike-specific CD4+ TCR repertoires from before mRNA vaccination with those from after it. A total of roughly 9 COVID-19 convalescent patients and several SARS-CoV-2-naive healthy vaccine recipients were included in the full study. Cultures from other donors in the study were sequenced with the Oncomine TCR Beta short-read assay on an Illumina iSeq 100. General study outcomes and caveats: In healthy vaccine recipients, vaccine-induced clones were almost all SARS-CoV-2 mono-reactive, with only 1 of 255 being cross-reactive with common cold coronaviruses. Clones induced by infection and clones induced by vaccination both contracted markedly at late timepoints after vaccination, which fits with T cell responses waning over time. Only a small number of convalescent patients were included, and no early post-infection timepoints were available, which limited the study.

To identify antigen-specific CD4+ T cell clonotypes by their expansion, the ViraFEST assay first stimulated PBMC with viral peptide pools and then applied TCR sequencing. After around 11 days of culture, CD4+ T cells were isolated with the EasySep CD4+ T cell isolation kit. Negative nucleocapsid antibody results before and after vaccination confirmed that the healthy vaccine recipients had no prior SARS-CoV-2 infection. Fewer than 2.5 million PBMC per well were cultured in IMDM with about 5.4% human AB serum, 10 IU/ml IL-2 and gentamicin, plus 10 ug/ml peptides. On days 3 and 7, half of the culture medium was replaced with fresh IL-2-containing medium. Unless otherwise noted, each peptide stimulation condition was cultured in triplicate wells. PBMC were separated from whole blood using Ficoll-Paque Plus gradient centrifugation and were then either cryopreserved at -140C or used fresh. The spike proteins of SARS-CoV-2 and of the common cold coronaviruses HCoV-NL63, HCoV-OC43 and HCoV-229E were spanned by overlapping peptide pools. The QIAamp micro DNA kit was used to extract genomic DNA from the cultured CD4+ T cells.

Libraries were constructed by the immunoSEQ multiplex PCR assay. DNA from the cultured, isolated CD4+ T cells was subjected to TCR beta CDR3 sequencing. The study's own analysis went as follows. The analysis removed non-productive TCR sequences, trimmed reads to the CDR3 region, and retained only CDR3s that were 7 or more amino acids long. The MANAFEST web app was used to pick out antigen-specific clonotypes by comparing their expansion in peptide wells with that in reference cultures. To be called positive, a clone needed expansion at FDR<0.05 compared with the reference and with all other wells, an odds ratio greater than 5, and a frequency greater than 0.1% in two replicate wells. Clonotypes significantly expanded in SARS-CoV-2 spike wells and in at least one common cold coronavirus spike condition were defined as cross-reactive. CDR3 similarity was assessed by Levenshtein distance using the stringdist R package, and unrooted trees were constructed with ape in R 3.6.1. Here the immuneACCESS table is served through TCRdb, limited to in-frame sequences with V and J called. Missing clones are a known gap in these copies; in checked studies unresolved V genes cover under half, and the rest lacks a known reason. V and J calls and clone size are copied from that table; D and trimming were computed from the DNA. For this sample there are some 79,000 clones; around four fifths appear just once. The ten largest clonotypes hold roughly 1.7% of the sample.

Worth noting for this clone: The antigen it recognizes is unknown. Base qualities are not at hand, and no much larger clone is one base apart.

Sequenced here: CD4+ T cells from PBMCs cultured with HCoV-229E spike peptides, sampled before COVID-19 vaccination. What this sample's cell subset or site label stands for: HCoV-229E spike overlapping peptide pool stimulation. The receptor's source is a human donor who received a COVID-19 vaccine.

The encoded CDR3 is CATSVGGGARADTQYF. The bases are TGTGCCACCAGTGTGGGCGGGGGGGCCCGGGCAGATACGCAGTATTTT. The chain joins TRBV24-1 to TRBJ2-3, and 9 bases in between align with TRBD2. The CDR3 spans 16 residues, from the cysteine through the phenylalanine. Only the CDR3 portion is preserved as DNA: 48 bases, with reading frame beginning at the first base. V and J are trimmed by 5 bases and 4 bases, and the gene matches miss 9 bases of the junction. CDR1 is given as KGHDR and CDR2 as SFDVKD, both from the germline V gene.